This TCR beta chain was captured in a study of blood T cell repertoires in COVID-19. The CDR3 is 18 residues long. Germline CDR1 and CDR2: SGDLS and YYNGEE. Trimming removed 4 bases from V and 8 bases from J; junction bases left unmatched: 20. Method: immunoSEQ multiplex PCR; TCRdb's copy keeps in-frame clones and lacks some. The sample lists about 190,000 clones, about 84% seen once, with around 5.2% in the top ten. The TCR comes from a woman aged 30 to 39 with acute or convalescent COVID-19. Input material: peripheral blood. The chain is built from TRBV9 and TRBJ2-1; TRBD2 agrees at 8 bases. The CDR3: CASSMGTTSGGEMDEQFF. DNA of the CDR3: TGTGCCAGCAGCATGGGAACTACTAGCGGAGGGGAAATGGATGAGCAGTTCTTC.